One sample yielded the 14 T cell receptor beta chains listed below, sequenced in a study of T cells after yellow fever vaccination. Each CDR3 protein is one row after TCRdb ran MiXCR on the 5' RACE reads. The sample yields about 320,000 distinct CDR3 sequences, 4% to 5.5% seen once. Sample: PBMCs, taken 15 days after the yellow fever booster vaccination. These receptor sequences come from a man between 18 and 29 years old who received the YFV17D yellow fever vaccine.

V is TRBV7-9 and J is TRBJ2-1, with 7 bases aligning to TRBD1. Looked up from germline, CDR1 is SEHNR and CDR2 is FQNEAQ (reference sequence). This CDR3 contains 15 residues. The V and J ends lost 1 base and 4 bases, in that order; junction bases with no gene match: 4. CDR3 DNA sequence: TGTGCCAGCAGCTTAGACGGGACAGAATACAATGAGCAGTTCTTC. Residues: CASSLDGTEYNEQFF. Filled out from reference TRBV7-9 and TRBJ2-1, the complete variable domain reads DTGVSQNPRHKITKRGQNVTFRCDPISEHNRLYWYRQTLGQGPEFLTYFQNEAQLEKSRLLSDRFSAERPKGSFSTLEIQRTEQGDSAMYLCASSLDGTEYNEQFFGPGTRLTVL.

This clonotype was found a few times. The rearrangement uses TRBV4-3 and TRBJ2-7; TRBD1 is a possible D gene (5 bases). This CDR3 comprises 12 residues. V was trimmed by 1 base and J by 12 bases, leaving 13 bases between them. The germline CDR1 and CDR2 sequences are LGHNA and YSLEER. The CDR3 spells CASSQASGFSYV. The CDR3 DNA follows: TGCGCCAGCAGCCAAGCGTCAGGGTTTTCGTACGTC.

This clonotype has ten or more counts. V usage is TRBV27 and J usage is TRBJ2-1; TRBD2 aligns across 8 bases. This CDR3 is built from 12 residues. The V gene's germline CDR1 is MNHEY and CDR2 SMNVEV (reference sequence). V shed 4 bases, J shed 12 bases, and the junction held 5 bases outside the gene matches. The CDR3 DNA reads TGTGCCAGCAGTTCCGCGGGGGGTCGGCAGTTCTTC. Protein product: CASSSAGGRQFF.

This clonotype was picked up many times. The chain uses TRBV10-3 and TRBJ1-5; 8 nucleotides match TRBD1. CDR1 and CDR2 (germline): ENHRY, SYGVKD. After removal of 4 bases from V and 7 bases from J, the junction contained 6 bases not matched to a gene. The CDR3 has 14 amino acids. CDR3 sequence reads: CAISGGTGAQPQHF. In DNA form, the CDR3 reads TGTGCCATCAGTGGGGGGACAGGTGCCCAGCCCCAGCATTTT.

The table lists this clonotype with many counts. The chain links TRBV5-6 to TRBJ2-3; maybe TRBD2 (6 bases). This CDR3 region has 15 residues. The germline CDR1 and CDR2 sequences are SGHDT and YYEEEE. The V end lost 2 bases, the J end lost 5 bases, and 15 bases lay between the germline ends. CDR3 DNA sequence: TGTGCCAGCAGCTTACGTCTAGCGTCGCTAGATACGCAGTATTTT. As protein: CASSLRLASLDTQYF.

The sample holds a few counts of this clonotype. The gene calls are TRBV5-1 and TRBJ1-5, with D unresolved. The CDR3 spans 15 residues. Trimming took 0 bases from V and 5 from J, leaving 12 bases between them. CDR1 and CDR2 (germline): SGHRS, YFSETQ. The CDR3 spells CASSLVAGRDQPQHF. The CDR3 coding sequence is TGCGCCAGCAGCTTGGTCGCCGGCAGAGATCAGCCCCAGCATTTT. The full variable domain, rest sourced from reference TRBV5-1 and TRBJ1-5, is KAGVTQTPRYLIKTRGQQVTLSCSPISGHRSVSWYQQTPGQGLQFLFEYFSETQRNKGNFPGRFSGRQFSNSRSEMNVSTLELGDSALYLCASSLVAGRDQPQHFGDGTRLSIL.

This clonotype was picked up many times. This chain uses TRBV5-1 with TRBJ1-4; D ambiguous. CDR1 and CDR2 (germline): SGHRS, YFSETQ. This CDR3 has 15 residues. V was cut by 3 bases and J by 7 bases, with 16 bases left in between. The CDR3 DNA reads as TGCGCCAGCAGCTACCGGCCGCTCCGCGGTGAAAAACTGTTTTTT. As protein: CASSYRPLRGEKLFF.

This clonotype was detected many times. CDR3 nucleotide sequence: TGCGCCAGCAGCTGGGGGACAGGGGCGTCCGGGGAGCTGTTTTTT. It codes for CASSWGTGASGELFF. The V gene is TRBV5-1, the J gene TRBJ2-2, with 10 nucleotides matching TRBD1. The CDR3 sequence is 15 residues long. Trimming removed 3 bases from V and 6 bases from J; junction bases left unmatched: 5. CDR1 and CDR2 (germline): SGHRS, YFSETQ.

This clonotype was seen at least ten times. The V and J genes are TRBV5-1 and TRBJ2-1, with D unclear. The CDR3 contains 12 residues. CDR1 is SGHRS and CDR2 is YFSETQ in the germline V gene. V was shortened by 1 base and J by 7 bases, with 6 bases between the two germline ends. The DNA of the CDR3 is TGCGCCAGCAGCTTGACCGAGAATGAGCAGTTCTTC. This sequence encodes CASSLTENEQFF.

This clonotype was recorded a few times. This rearrangement joins TRBV24-1 to TRBJ2-5; 7 bases match TRBD1. Trimming took 9 bases from V and 4 from J; bases not matched to a gene: 4. The CDR3 consists of 12 residues. Germline V gene sequence: CDR1 KGHDR, CDR2 SFDVKD. The CDR3 DNA reads TGTGCCACCCAGGACAGGAGAGAGACCCAGTACTTC. It specifies CATQDRRETQYF.

This clonotype was seen only a few times. J is TRBJ2-5 and V is TRBV12-3 or TRBV12-4, with D possibly TRBD2 on 6 matching bases. The CDR3 runs 15 residues. V was shortened by 5 bases and J by 3 bases, with 16 bases between the two germline ends. The CDR3 DNA is TGTGCCAGCAGTCCCGACTGGGTAGCGGAAGAGACCCAGTACTTC. Translation: CASSPDWVAEETQYF.

This clonotype was seen a few times. The chain has TRBV11-2 and TRBJ2-2; maybe TRBD1 (5 bases). This CDR3 has 13 residues. Deletions cut 1 base from V and 7 bases from J, with 7 bases between. Germline V gives CDR1 SGHAT, CDR2 FQNNGV. CDR3 sequence reads: CASSLVRGGELFF. Written as DNA, the CDR3 is TGTGCCAGCAGCTTAGTAAGGGGCGGGGAGCTGTTTTTT.

In this sample, this clonotype turned up a few times. The genes are TRBV19 and TRBJ2-7; D possibly corresponds to TRBD2 (5 bases). The length of the CDR3 is 14 residues. V was cut by 5 bases and J by 6 bases, with 17 bases left in between. Germline V lookup: CDR1 LNHDA, CDR2 SQIVND (reference sequence). The CDR3 DNA reads TGTGCCAGTAGTTGGACTTCGGCGACCTTCGAGCAGTACTTC. This codes for CASSWTSATFEQYF.

This clonotype was found a few times. The genes are TRBV5-6 and TRBJ2-1; 13 bases line up with TRBD2. The CDR3 is 17 amino acids. V trimming: 4 bases; J trimming: 7 bases; junction bases outside the gene matches: 11. Germline V gene sequence: CDR1 SGHDT, CDR2 YYEEEE. In nucleotides, the CDR3 is TGTGCCAGCAGCATCGGACTAGCGGGGGTCACGGTGAATGAGCAGTTCTTC. This codes for CASSIGLAGVTVNEQFF.